This T cell receptor beta chain was captured in a study of sequential checkpoint blockade in melanoma. At the level of the study: Randomization was 1:1 between first-line nivolumab→ipilimumab and ipilimumab→nivolumab.

Generated by immunoSEQ multiplex PCR, the TCRdb table keeps only in-frame clones and is missing some. In the table there are roughly 30,000 clones, 65% to 85% of which are singletons. Described treatment: randomized to nivolumab then ipilimumab (arm A) or the reverse (arm B). Sorted cells were live CD3+CD8+, lacking CD19 and CD56, from PBMCs. Per germline, CDR1 SGHTA and CDR2 FQGNSA. With 2 bases removed from V and 4 bases from J, the gap between germline ends came to 14 bases. The CDR3 runs to 15 residues. This chain joins TRBV7-2 and TRBJ1-2; possibly TRBD1 for D (6 bases). Material: CD8+ T cells sorted from blood (inferred from file names), obtained from a patient given nivolumab and ipilimumab in sequence. This TCR came from a human donor with melanoma. The DNA for the CDR3 is TGTGCCAGCAGCTTATCAGGGGACGTAAGCTATGGCTACACCTTC. Translation gives CASSLSGDVSYGYTF. The full variable domain, rest sourced from reference TRBV7-2 and TRBJ1-2, is GAGVSQSPSNKVTEKGKDVELRCDPISGHTALYWYRQSLGQGLEFLIYFQGNSAPDKSGLPSDRFSAERTGGSVSTLTIQRTQQEDSAVYLCASSLSGDVSYGYTFGSGTRLTVV.